The 12 T cell receptor beta chains given below trace back to one sample, sequenced in a study of cytomegalovirus exposure and HLA in healthy donors. The PCR contained 60 Vbeta and 13 Jbeta primers. The table came from immunoSEQ multiplex PCR; TCRdb's copy has only in-frame clones and leaves some out. In the table there are about 190,000 clones, over 70% of which are singletons. Sequenced input: PBMCs. These receptors were taken from a man in his fifties or sixties in good health and CMV-seronegative.

This clone was seen more than once but under ten times. As DNA, the CDR3 is TGCGCCAGCAGCTTTAGCGGGGGAGGAGGAGAGACCCAGTACTTC. The encoded protein is CASSFSGGGGETQYF. This sequence joins TRBV5-1 and TRBJ2-5; 9 bases are a match to TRBD2. Germline CDR1 SGHRS, CDR2 YFSETQ. The V and J ends lost 2 bases and 4 bases, in that order; junction bases with no gene match: 6. The CDR3 consists of 15 residues.

The rearrangement uses TRBV29-1 and TRBJ1-1; D gene ambiguous. V gave up 6 bases and J gave up 7 bases, with 12 bases separating them. The CDR3 contains 11 residues. Germline V lookup: CDR1 SQVTM, CDR2 ANQGSEA. CDR3 in DNA: TGCAGCGTGAAGGGAGGGCATGAAGCTTTCTTT. Translated: CSVKGGHEAFF. The full variable domain, with the rest looked up from reference TRBV29-1 and TRBJ1-1, is SAVISQKPSRDICQRGTSLTIQCQVDSQVTMMFWYRQQPGQSLTLIATANQGSEATYESGFVIDKFPISRPNLTFSTLTVSNMSPEDSSIYLCSVKGGHEAFFGQGTRLTVV.

To note about this clone: This same CDR3 is encoded by further DNA sequences in the sample. This chain connects TRBV27 to TRBJ2-5, with a weak D call TRBD2 (7 bases). This CDR3 comprises 13 residues. The germline V and J ends were trimmed by 6 bases and 5 bases, with 13 bases remaining between them. CDR1 is MNHEY and CDR2 is SMNVEV in the germline V gene (reference sequence). The chain's CDR3 is CASSSGGRETQYF. CDR3 sequence (DNA): TGTGCCAGCAGCTCCGGGGGGCGGGAGACCCAGTACTTC.

This sequence joins TRBV7-8 and TRBJ2-5, with TRBD1 matching 8 bases. The better agreement between TRBJ2-7 and the DNA end casts doubt on the J call. The CDR3 has 14 residues. Germline assignment: CDR1 SGHVS and CDR2 FQNEAQ. The CDR3 DNA reads TGTGCCAGCAGCCAGACAGGGGTCTACTACGAGCAGTACTTC. Residues: CASSQTGVYYEQYF.

The chain links TRBV2 to TRBJ2-5, with D possibly being TRBD2 (7 bases). V was trimmed by 11 bases and J by 5 bases, leaving 21 bases between them. Germline V gene sequence: CDR1 SNHLY, CDR2 FYNNEI. This CDR3 spans 14 amino acids. The DNA for the CDR3 is TGTGCCTCCCAAAGGGGGGGGGCGGGGGAGACCCAGTACTTC. This translates into CASQRGGAGETQYF.

CDR3 amino acids: CAISGLFNEKLFF. The CDR3 bases are TGTGCCATCAGTGGCCTATTTAATGAAAAACTGTTTTTT. The chain joins TRBV10-3 to TRBJ1-4; D is ambiguous. CDR3 length equals 13 residues. The germline CDR1 and CDR2 sequences are ENHRY and SYGVKD. The germline V and J ends were trimmed by 4 bases and 4 bases, with 7 bases remaining between them.

V is TRBV7-9 and J is TRBJ2-3, with a tentative D call TRBD2 (7 bases). The V gene's germline CDR1 is SEHNR and CDR2 FQNEAQ (reference sequence). Trimming pared 5 bases from V and 4 bases from J, leaving 10 bases between. The CDR3 has 13 residues. This chain's CDR3 is CASSRGAPDTQYF. For the CDR3, the DNA is TGTGCCAGCAGCCGGGGGGCCCCAGATACGCAGTATTTT.

V is TRBV5-4 and J is TRBJ2-5; D not certain. The V end was cut by 2 bases, the J end by 0 bases, with 8 bases between. CDR3 length: 14 residues. CDR1 and CDR2 (germline): SGHNT, YYREEE (reference sequence). CDR3 bases: TGTGCCAGCAGCTTTGGCGGCAACCAAGAGACCCAGTACTTC. It codes for CASSFGGNQETQYF.

This clone was seen a handful of times. The chain carries TRBV6-6 and TRBJ2-5, with D possibly matching TRBD1 (5 bases). Germline V gene data show CDR1 as MNHNY and CDR2 as SVGAGI (reference sequence). CDR3 length equals 12 residues. Trimming stripped 5 bases from V and 2 bases from J, with 6 bases between. This chain's CDR3 is CASSRQQETQYF. The CDR3 bases are TGTGCCAGCAGTCGACAGCAAGAGACCCAGTACTTC.

As to this clone: A junction end diverges from the germline sequence, so it may reflect a read error. V and J are TRBV9 and TRBJ2-1, with a tentative D call TRBD1 (6 bases). Germline lookup yields CDR1 SGDLS and CDR2 YYNGEE. The CDR3 contains 14 residues. The DNA of the CDR3 is TGTGCCAGCACCGTACAGGGATGGGACAATGAGCAGTTCTTC. This gives the protein CASTVQGWDNEQFF.

The genes are TRBV6-1 and TRBJ1-2; D not resolved. Germline V CDR1 and CDR2: MNHNS, SASEGT. This CDR3 contains 12 residues. Trimming shortened V by 7 bases and J by 3 bases, and 9 bases separated the two germline ends. CDR3 sequence (DNA): TGTGCCAGCAACAGCTTGGACTATGGCTACACCTTC. Its translation is CASNSLDYGYTF.

The V call is TRBV14, the J call TRBJ2-1, with TRBD2 as a possible D gene (5 bases). This CDR3 is 16 amino acids long. The germline V gene encodes CDR1 SGHDN and CDR2 FVKESK. Trimming took 1 base from V and 9 from J, leaving 19 bases between them. The CDR3 reads CASSQARTPRLGEQFF. CDR3 nucleotide sequence: TGTGCCAGCAGCCAAGCTCGGACTCCGCGGTTGGGTGAGCAGTTCTTC.